This TCR beta chain was identified in a study of shared clonotypes between healthy human individuals. Findings and limits, study-wide: Some naive CD4 clonotypes, roughly 4.8%, turned up in common across a handful of donors. The four-donor shared clonotypes exceeded non-shared clonotypes in generation probability, with non-shared ones scoring lower.

V dropped 7 bases and J dropped 0 bases, with 19 bases sitting between them. Per the germline V gene, CDR1 is MDHEN and CDR2 is SYDVKM. CDR3 length: 16 residues. Of note for this clone: The antigen remains unidentified.

Profiling relied on immunoSEQ multiplex PCR, and the TCRdb table lists in-frame clones only, not all of them. The sample yields under 650,000 clones, 90% to 96% seen once. HIV-negative, healthy adults without recent acute infections or vaccinations were the donors. V gene TRBV28 combines with J gene TRBJ2-7; D perhaps matches TRBD1 (7 bases). Sequenced input: naive CD4+ T cells sorted from blood. Noted subset: CD45RA+ positively selected. The clonotype comes from a woman under 40 in good health. The CDR3 region has the DNA TGTGCCAGCACGTCGGGGGCAGGGGGGATCTCCTACGAGCAGTACTTC. This gives the protein CASTSGAGGISYEQYF. Full variable domain (rest looked up from reference TRBV28 and TRBJ2-7): DVKVTQSSRYLVKRTGEKVFLECVQDMDHENMFWYRQDPGLGLRLIYFSYDVKMKEKGDIPEGYSVSREKKERFSLILESASTNQTSMYLCASTSGAGGISYEQYFGPGTRLTVT.